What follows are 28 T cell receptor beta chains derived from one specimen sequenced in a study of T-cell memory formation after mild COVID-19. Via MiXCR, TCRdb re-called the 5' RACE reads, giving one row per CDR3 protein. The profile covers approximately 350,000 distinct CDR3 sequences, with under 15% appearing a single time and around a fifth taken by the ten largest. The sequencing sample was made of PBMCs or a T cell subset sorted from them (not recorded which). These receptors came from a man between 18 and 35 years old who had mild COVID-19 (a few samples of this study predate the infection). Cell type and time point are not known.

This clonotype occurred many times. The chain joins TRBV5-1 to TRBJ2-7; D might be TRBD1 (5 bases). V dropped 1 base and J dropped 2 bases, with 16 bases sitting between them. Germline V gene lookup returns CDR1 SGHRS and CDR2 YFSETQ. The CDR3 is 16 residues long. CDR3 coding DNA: TGCGCCAGCAGCTTGAGGGTAGGGGATGGAGCCTACGAGCAGTACTTC. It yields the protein CASSLRVGDGAYEQYF.

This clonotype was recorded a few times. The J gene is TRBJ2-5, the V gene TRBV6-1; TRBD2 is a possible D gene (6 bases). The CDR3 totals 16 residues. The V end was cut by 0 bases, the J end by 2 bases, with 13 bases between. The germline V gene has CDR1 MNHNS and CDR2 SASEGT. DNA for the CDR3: TGTGCCAGCAGTGAAGCCCCGGGACTGCCTCAAGAGACCCAGTACTTC. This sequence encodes CASSEAPGLPQETQYF.

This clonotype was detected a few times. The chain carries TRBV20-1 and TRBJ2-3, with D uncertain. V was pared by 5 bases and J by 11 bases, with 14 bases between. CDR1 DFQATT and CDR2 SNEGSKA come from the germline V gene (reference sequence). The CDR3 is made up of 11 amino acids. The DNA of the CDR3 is TGCAGTGCTGGTTCCTTAGGACGGCAGTATTTT. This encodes CSAGSLGRQYF.

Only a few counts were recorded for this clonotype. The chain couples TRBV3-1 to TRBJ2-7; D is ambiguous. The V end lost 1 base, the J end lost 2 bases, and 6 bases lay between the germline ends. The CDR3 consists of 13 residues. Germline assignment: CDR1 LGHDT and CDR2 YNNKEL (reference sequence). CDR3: CASSQVGTYEQYF. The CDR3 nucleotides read TGTGCCAGCAGCCAAGTTGGGACCTACGAGCAGTACTTC.

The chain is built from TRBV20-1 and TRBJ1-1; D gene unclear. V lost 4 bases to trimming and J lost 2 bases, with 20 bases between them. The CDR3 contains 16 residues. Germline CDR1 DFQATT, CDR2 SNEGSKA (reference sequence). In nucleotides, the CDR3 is TGCAGTGCTACCACATCGACGGGAGCAAAAAACACTGAAGCTTTCTTT. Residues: CSATTSTGAKNTEAFF.

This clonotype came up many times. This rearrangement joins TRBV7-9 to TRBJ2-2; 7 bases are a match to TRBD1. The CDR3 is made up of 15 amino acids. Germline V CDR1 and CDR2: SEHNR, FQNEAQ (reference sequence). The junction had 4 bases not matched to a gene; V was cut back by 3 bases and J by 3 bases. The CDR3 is CASSFAQGDTGELFF. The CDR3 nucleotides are TGTGCCAGCAGCTTCGCCCAGGGGGACACCGGGGAGCTGTTTTTT.

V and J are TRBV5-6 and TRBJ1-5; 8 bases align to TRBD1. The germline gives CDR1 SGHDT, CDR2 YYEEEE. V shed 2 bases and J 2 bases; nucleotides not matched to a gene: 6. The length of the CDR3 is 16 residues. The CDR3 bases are TGTGCCAGCAGCTTCCGACAGGGGATCGGCAATCAGCCCCAGCATTTT. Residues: CASSFRQGIGNQPQHF.

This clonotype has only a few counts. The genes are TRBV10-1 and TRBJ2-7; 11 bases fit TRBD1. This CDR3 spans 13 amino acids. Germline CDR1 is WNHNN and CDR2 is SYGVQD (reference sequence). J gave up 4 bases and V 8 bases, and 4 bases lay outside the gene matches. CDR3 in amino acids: CASLGTGGYEQYF. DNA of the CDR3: TGCGCCAGCCTCGGGACAGGGGGATACGAGCAGTACTTC.

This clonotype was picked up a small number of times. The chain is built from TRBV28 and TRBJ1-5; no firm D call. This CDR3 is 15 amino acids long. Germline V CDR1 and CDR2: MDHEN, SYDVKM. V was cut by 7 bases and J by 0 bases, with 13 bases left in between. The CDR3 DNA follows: TGTGCCAGCACCCACGAGGGATATAGCAATCAGCCCCAGCATTTT. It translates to CASTHEGYSNQPQHF. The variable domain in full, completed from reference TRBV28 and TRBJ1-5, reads DVKVTQSSRYLVKRTGEKVFLECVQDMDHENMFWYRQDPGLGLRLIYFSYDVKMKEKGDIPEGYSVSREKKERFSLILESASTNQTSMYLCASTHEGYSNQPQHFGDGTRLSIL.

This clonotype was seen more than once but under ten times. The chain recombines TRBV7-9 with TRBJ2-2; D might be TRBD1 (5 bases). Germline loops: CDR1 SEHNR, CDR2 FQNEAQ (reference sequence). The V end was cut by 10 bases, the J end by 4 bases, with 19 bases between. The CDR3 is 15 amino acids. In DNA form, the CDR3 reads TGTGCCACACACCGGGCAGGGTTGGCCACCGGGGAGCTGTTTTTT. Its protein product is CATHRAGLATGELFF.

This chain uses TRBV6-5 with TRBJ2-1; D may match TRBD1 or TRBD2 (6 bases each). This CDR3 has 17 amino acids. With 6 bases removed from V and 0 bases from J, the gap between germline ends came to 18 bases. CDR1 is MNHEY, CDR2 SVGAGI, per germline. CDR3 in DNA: TGTGCCAGCAGATCAAGGGGGGCACGACTCTCCTACAATGAGCAGTTCTTC. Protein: CASRSRGARLSYNEQFF.

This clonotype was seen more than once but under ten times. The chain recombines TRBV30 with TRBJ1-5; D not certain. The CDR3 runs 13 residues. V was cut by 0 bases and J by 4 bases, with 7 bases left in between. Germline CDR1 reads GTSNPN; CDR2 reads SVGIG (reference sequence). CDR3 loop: CAWSVHGNQPQHF. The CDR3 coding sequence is TGTGCCTGGAGTGTACACGGAAATCAGCCCCAGCATTTT.

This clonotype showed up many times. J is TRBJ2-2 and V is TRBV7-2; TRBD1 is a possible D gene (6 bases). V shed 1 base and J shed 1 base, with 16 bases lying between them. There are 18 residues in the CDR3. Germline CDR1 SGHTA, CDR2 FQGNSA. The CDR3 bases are TGTGCCAGCAGCTTAGAGGGGGTTCGCACCTTGAACACCGGGGAGCTGTTTTTT. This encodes CASSLEGVRTLNTGELFF.

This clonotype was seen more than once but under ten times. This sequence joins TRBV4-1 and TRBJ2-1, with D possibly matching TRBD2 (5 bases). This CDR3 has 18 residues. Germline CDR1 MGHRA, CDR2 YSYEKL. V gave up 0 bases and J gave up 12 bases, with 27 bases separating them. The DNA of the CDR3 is TGCGCCAGCAGCCAAGATCCGTCCGGTGGCAGCCGGGGTGCAGGGCAGTTCTTC. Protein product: CASSQDPSGGSRGAGQFF.

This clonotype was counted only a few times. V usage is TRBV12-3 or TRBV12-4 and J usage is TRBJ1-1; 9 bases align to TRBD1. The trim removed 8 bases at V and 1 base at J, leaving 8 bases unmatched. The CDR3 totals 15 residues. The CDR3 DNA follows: TGTGCCAGCGTCAAAAAGGGACAGGGGAACACTGAAGCTTTCTTT. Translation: CASVKKGQGNTEAFF.

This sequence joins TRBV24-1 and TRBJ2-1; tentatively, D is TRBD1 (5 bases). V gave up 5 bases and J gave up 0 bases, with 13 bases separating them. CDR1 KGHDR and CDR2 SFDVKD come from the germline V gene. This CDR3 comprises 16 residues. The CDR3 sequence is CATSGQGPSSYNEQFF. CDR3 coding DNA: TGTGCCACCAGTGGTCAGGGTCCTAGCTCCTACAATGAGCAGTTCTTC.

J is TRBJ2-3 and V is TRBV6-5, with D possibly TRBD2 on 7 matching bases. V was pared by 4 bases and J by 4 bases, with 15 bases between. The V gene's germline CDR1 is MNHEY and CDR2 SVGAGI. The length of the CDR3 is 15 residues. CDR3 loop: CASSLRGPESDTQYF. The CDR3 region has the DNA TGTGCCAGCAGTTTGCGGGGGCCCGAATCAGATACGCAGTATTTT.

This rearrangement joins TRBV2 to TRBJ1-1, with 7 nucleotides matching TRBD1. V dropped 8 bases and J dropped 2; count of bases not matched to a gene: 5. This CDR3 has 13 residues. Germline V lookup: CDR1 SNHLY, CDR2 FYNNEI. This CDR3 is CASGGQPNTEAFF. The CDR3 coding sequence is TGTGCCAGCGGGGGACAGCCAAACACTGAAGCTTTCTTT.

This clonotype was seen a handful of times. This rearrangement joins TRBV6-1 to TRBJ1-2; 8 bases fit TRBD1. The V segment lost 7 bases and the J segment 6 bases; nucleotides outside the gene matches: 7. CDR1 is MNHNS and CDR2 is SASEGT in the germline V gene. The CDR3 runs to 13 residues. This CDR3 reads CASTLPDRDGYTF. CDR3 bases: TGTGCCAGCACTTTACCGGACAGGGATGGCTACACCTTC.

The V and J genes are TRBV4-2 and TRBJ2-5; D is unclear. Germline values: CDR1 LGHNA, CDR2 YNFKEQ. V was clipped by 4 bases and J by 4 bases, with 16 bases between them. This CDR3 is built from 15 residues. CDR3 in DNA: TGTGCCAGCAGCCCCTCGATGGGGTCTACAGAGACCCAGTACTTC. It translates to CASSPSMGSTETQYF.

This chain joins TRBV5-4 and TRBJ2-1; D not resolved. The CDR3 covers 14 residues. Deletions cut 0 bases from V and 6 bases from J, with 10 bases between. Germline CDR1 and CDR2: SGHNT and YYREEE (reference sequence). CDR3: CASSLESSFNEQFF. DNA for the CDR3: TGTGCCAGCAGCTTGGAAAGCTCGTTCAATGAGCAGTTCTTC.

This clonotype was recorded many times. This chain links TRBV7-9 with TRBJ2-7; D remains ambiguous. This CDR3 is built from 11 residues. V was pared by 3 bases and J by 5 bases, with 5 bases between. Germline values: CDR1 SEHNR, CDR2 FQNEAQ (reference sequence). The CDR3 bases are TGTGCCAGCAGCTTGATCAACGAGCAGTACTTC. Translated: CASSLINEQYF.

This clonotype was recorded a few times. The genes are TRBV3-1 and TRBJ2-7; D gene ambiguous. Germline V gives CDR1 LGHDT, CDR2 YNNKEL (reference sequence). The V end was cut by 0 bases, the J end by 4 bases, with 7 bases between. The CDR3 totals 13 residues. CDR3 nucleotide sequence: TGTGCCAGCAGCCAAGACCTGAGATACGAGCAGTACTTC. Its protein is CASSQDLRYEQYF.

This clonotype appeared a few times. CDR3 residues: CASSSRAGLPFNEQFF. In DNA form, the CDR3 reads TGTGCCAGCAGCTCAAGAGCGGGTCTTCCCTTTAATGAGCAGTTCTTC. The V and J genes are TRBV5-4 and TRBJ2-1; the D gene is possibly TRBD2 (6 bases). The ends were cut back, 3 bases at V and 7 bases at J, with 20 bases in the middle. CDR1 is SGHNT, CDR2 YYREEE, per germline (reference sequence). CDR3 length equals 16 residues.

The CDR3 loop reads CASSYSKVGGYTF. The CDR3 region has the DNA TGTGCCAGCAGTTACTCGAAAGTGGGTGGCTACACCTTC. V usage is TRBV6-5 and J usage is TRBJ1-2; no definite D call. The CDR3 loop spans 13 amino acids. Germline assignment: CDR1 MNHEY and CDR2 SVGAGI. The V and J ends lost 0 bases and 7 bases respectively, with 9 bases between them.

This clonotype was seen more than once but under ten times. Written as DNA, the CDR3 is TGTGCCAGCAGCTTATGGTTCGGGACCGAAACCTCTGGGGCCAACGTCCTGACTTTC. It yields the protein CASSLWFGTETSGANVLTF. The genes are TRBV7-9 and TRBJ2-6; D is perhaps TRBD1 or TRBD2 (5 bases each). This CDR3 is 19 amino acids long. The germline CDR1 and CDR2 sequences are SEHNR and FQNEAQ (reference sequence). The V end lost 2 bases, the J end lost 0 bases, and 17 bases lay between the germline ends. The whole variable domain, remainder taken from reference TRBV7-9 and TRBJ2-6, is DTGVSQNPRHKITKRGQNVTFRCDPISEHNRLYWYRQTLGQGPEFLTYFQNEAQLEKSRLLSDRFSAERPKGSFSTLEIQRTEQGDSAMYLCASSLWFGTETSGANVLTFGAGSRLTVL.

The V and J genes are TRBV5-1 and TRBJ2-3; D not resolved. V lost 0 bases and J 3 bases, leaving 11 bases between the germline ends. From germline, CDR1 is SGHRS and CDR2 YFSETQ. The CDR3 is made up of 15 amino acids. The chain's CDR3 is CASSLVSAKTDTQYF. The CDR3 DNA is TGCGCCAGCAGCTTGGTTTCGGCTAAAACAGATACGCAGTATTTT.

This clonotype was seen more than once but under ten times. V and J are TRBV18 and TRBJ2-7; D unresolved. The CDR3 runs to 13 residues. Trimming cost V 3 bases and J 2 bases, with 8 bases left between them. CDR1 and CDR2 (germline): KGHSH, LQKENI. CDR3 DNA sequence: TGTGCCAGCTCACCGGCCCAGACCTACGAGCAGTACGTC. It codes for CASSPAQTYEQYV.